One sample yielded the 12 T cell receptor beta chains listed below, sequenced in a study of shared clonotypes between healthy human individuals. Profiled with immunoSEQ multiplex PCR; TCRdb holds only in-frame clones, not every one. The top ten hold 0.9% to 1.4% of the sample, which has millions of clones, approximately 95% seen once. Naive CD8 isolation took CD45RO-negative cells positively selected for CCR7 and excluded terminally differentiated effector memory CD45RA+ cells. The specimen was naive CD8+ T cells sorted from blood. The receptors were gathered from a young man in good health.

The rearrangement uses TRBV27 and TRBJ2-7; 9 positions match TRBD2. V lost 1 base and J lost 1; bases outside the gene matches: 5. This CDR3 region has 16 residues. Germline CDR1 MNHEY, CDR2 SMNVEV (reference sequence). The CDR3 DNA is TGTGCCAGCAGTTTATTAGGCGGGAGGGGGTCCTACGAGCAGTACTTC. Its protein product is CASSLLGGRGSYEQYF.

The chain uses TRBV5-1 and TRBJ1-1; 10 bases agree with TRBD1. The J segment lost 5 bases and the V segment lost 1 base, leaving 5 bases of the junction unmatched. The CDR3 length is 15 residues. CDR1 SGHRS and CDR2 YFSETQ come from the germline V gene. The CDR3 bases are TGCGCCAGCAGCTTGAGGACAGGGGGATGGACTGAAGCTTTCTTT. Amino acids: CASSLRTGGWTEAFF.

A word on this clone: A junction boundary mismatches the germline segment, possibly from a read error. J is TRBJ2-5 and V is TRBV5-6; D perhaps matches TRBD1 (6 bases). The CDR3 sequence is 13 residues long. Germline V gene sequence: CDR1 SGHDT, CDR2 YYEEEE. The CDR3 region is CASSSGDQGTQYF. CDR3 in DNA: TGTGCCAGCAGCTCAGGGGACCAAGGGACCCAGTACTTC. The complete variable domain, with remaining parts taken from reference TRBV5-6 and TRBJ2-5, reads DAGVTQSPTHLIKTRGQQVTLRCSPKSGHDTVSWYQQALGQGPQFIFQYYEEEERQRGNFPDRFSGHQFPNYSSELNVNALLLGDSALYLCASSSGDQGTQYFGPGTRLLVL.

This chain uses TRBV28 with TRBJ1-2; a weak D match, TRBD1 (5 bases). The CDR3 loop spans 15 amino acids. Trimming pared 10 bases from V and 1 base from J, leaving 19 bases between. CDR1 MDHEN and CDR2 SYDVKM come from the germline V gene. The CDR3 reads CATHGAGQHNYGYTF. CDR3 coding DNA: TGTGCCACCCATGGGGCGGGGCAGCATAACTATGGCTACACCTTC.

This chain joins TRBV9 and TRBJ1-2; tentative D call: TRBD1 (6 bases). Trimming took 3 bases from V and 6 from J, leaving 15 bases between them. The germline V gene has CDR1 SGDLS and CDR2 YYNGEE. The CDR3 extends over 14 amino acids. The CDR3 spells CASSGPKTGNGYTF. CDR3 nucleotides: TGTGCCAGCAGCGGACCAAAAACAGGGAATGGCTACACCTTC.

The chain has TRBV13 and TRBJ1-2, with 7 nucleotides matching TRBD1. There are 14 residues in the CDR3. Germline V gives CDR1 PRHDT, CDR2 FYEKMQ (reference sequence). Losses at the gene ends were 5 bases for V and 4 bases for J; bases not matched to a gene: 7. Here the CDR3 DNA reads TGTGCCAGCAGCCCCGACAGGGCTCGCTATGGCTACACCTTC. Protein sequence: CASSPDRARYGYTF.

This chain links TRBV19 with TRBJ2-7; TRBD1 aligns across 7 bases. CDR1 is LNHDA and CDR2 is SQIVND in the germline V gene (reference sequence). This CDR3 has 13 residues. V shed 9 bases and J 3 bases; nucleotides not matched to a gene: 8. The CDR3: CASGQGVDYEQYF. The CDR3 DNA reads TGTGCCAGCGGGCAGGGGGTTGACTACGAGCAGTACTTC. Full variable domain (outside the CDR3, taken from reference TRBV19 and TRBJ2-7): DGGITQSPKYLFRKEGQNVTLSCEQNLNHDAMYWYRQDPGQGLRLIYYSQIVNDFQKGDIAEGYSVSREKKESFPLTVTSAQKNPTAFYLCASGQGVDYEQYFGPGTRLTVT.

The J gene is TRBJ2-7, the V gene TRBV30; the match to TRBD1 covers 9 bases. Germline V gene sequence: CDR1 GTSNPN, CDR2 SVGIG (reference sequence). The CDR3 runs to 15 residues. V lost 0 bases, J lost 6 bases, and 9 bases stayed unmatched. The CDR3 coding sequence is TGTGCCTGGAGTGTCGGTACAGGGGGCCTGGCCGAGCAGTACTTC. It specifies CAWSVGTGGLAEQYF. Looking up the rest from reference TRBV30 and TRBJ2-7 gives the full variable domain: SQTIHQWPATLVQPVGSPLSLECTVEGTSNPNLYWYRQAAGRGLQLLFYSVGIGQISSEVPQNLSASRPQDRQFILSSKKLLLSDSGFYLCAWSVGTGGLAEQYFGPGTRLTVT.

The chain recombines TRBV27 with TRBJ1-5, with 8 bases matching TRBD1. CDR3 length: 14 amino acids. The trim removed 5 bases at V and 5 bases at J, leaving 5 bases unmatched. CDR1 is MNHEY and CDR2 is SMNVEV in the germline V gene (reference sequence). CDR3 DNA: TGTGCCAGCAGTGACAGGGGCTTTGATCAGCCCCAGCATTTT. This codes for CASSDRGFDQPQHF.

The chain links TRBV9 to TRBJ1-2, with a weak D call TRBD1 (5 bases). Germline assignment: CDR1 SGDLS and CDR2 YYNGEE. V shed 4 bases and J shed 4 bases, with 20 bases lying between them. This CDR3 region has 16 residues. The CDR3 spells CASSSNPQGLSYGYTF. In DNA, the CDR3 is TGTGCCAGCAGCTCAAATCCGCAGGGACTATCCTATGGCTACACCTTC. Full variable domain (outside the CDR3, taken from reference TRBV9 and TRBJ1-2): DSGVTQTPKHLITATGQRVTLRCSPRSGDLSVYWYQQSLDQGLQFLIQYYNGEERAKGNILERFSAQQFPDLHSELNLSSLELGDSALYFCASSSNPQGLSYGYTFGSGTRLTVV.

In regard to this clone: Other nucleotide sequences from this sample produce the same CDR3. V gene TRBV5-6 combines with J gene TRBJ2-7; the D gene is possibly TRBD1 (6 bases). The CDR3 totals 13 residues. The germline CDR1 and CDR2 sequences are SGHDT and YYEEEE. Trimming shortened V by 3 bases and J by 1 base, and 8 bases separated the two germline ends. The CDR3, as DNA: TGTGCCAGCAGCTGGGGACAATCCTACGAGCAGTACTTC. This codes for CASSWGQSYEQYF.

Note on this clone: The sample holds other DNA sequences that translate to the same CDR3. This chain links TRBV6-5 with TRBJ2-7; TRBD2 matches at 7 bases. The CDR3 covers 15 residues. Germline-derived CDR1 and CDR2 are MNHEY and SVGAGI. The V segment lost 2 bases and the J segment 2 bases; nucleotides outside the gene matches: 6. CDR3 sequence: CASSYGLAVTYEQYF. The CDR3 DNA is TGTGCCAGCAGTTACGGGCTAGCGGTTACCTACGAGCAGTACTTC.